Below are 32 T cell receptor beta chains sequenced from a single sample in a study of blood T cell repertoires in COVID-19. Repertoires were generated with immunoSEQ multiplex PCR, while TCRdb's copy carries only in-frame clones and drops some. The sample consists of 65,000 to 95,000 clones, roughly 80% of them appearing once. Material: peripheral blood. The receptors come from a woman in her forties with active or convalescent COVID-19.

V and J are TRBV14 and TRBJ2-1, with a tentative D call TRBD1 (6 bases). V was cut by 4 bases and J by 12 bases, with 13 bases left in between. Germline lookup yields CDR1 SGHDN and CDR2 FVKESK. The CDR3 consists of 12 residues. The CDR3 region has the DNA TGTGCCAGCAGCCCTAACAGGGTCGGGCAGTTCTTC. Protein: CASSPNRVGQFF.

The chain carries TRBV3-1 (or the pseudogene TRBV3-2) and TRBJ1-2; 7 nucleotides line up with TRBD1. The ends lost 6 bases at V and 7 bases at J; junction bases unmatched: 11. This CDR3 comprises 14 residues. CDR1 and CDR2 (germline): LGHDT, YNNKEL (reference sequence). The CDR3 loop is CASSPFGTESGYTF. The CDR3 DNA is TGTGCCAGCAGTCCTTTCGGGACAGAGAGTGGCTACACCTTC.

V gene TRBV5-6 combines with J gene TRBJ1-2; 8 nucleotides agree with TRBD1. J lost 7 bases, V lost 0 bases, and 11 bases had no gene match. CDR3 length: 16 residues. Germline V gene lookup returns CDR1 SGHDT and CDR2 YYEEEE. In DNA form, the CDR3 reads TGTGCCAGCAGCTTGGACCTCGCGGCAGGGGGCAGTGGCTACACCTTC. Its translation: CASSLDLAAGGSGYTF.

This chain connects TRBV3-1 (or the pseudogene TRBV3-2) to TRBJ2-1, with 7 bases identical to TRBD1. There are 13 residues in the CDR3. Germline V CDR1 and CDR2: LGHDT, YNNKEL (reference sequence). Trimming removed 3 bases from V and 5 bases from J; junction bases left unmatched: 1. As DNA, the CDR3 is TGTGCCAGCAGCCAGGGGACAGACAATGAGCAGTTCTTC. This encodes CASSQGTDNEQFF.

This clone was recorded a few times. For the CDR3, the DNA is TGTGCCAGCAGTGAAACCGCCGGGACTAGCGGGGGTCTTGAGCAGTTCTTC. Residues: CASSETAGTSGGLEQFF. The gene calls are TRBV2 and TRBJ2-1; 14 bases map to TRBD2. Germline V gives CDR1 SNHLY, CDR2 FYNNEI. This CDR3 spans 17 amino acids. V lost 2 bases and J lost 9; bases outside the gene matches: 9.

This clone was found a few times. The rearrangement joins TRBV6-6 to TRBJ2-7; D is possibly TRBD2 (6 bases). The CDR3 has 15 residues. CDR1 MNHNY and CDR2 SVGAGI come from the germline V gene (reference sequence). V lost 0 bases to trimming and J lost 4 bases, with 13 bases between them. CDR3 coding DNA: TGTGCCAGCAGTTACTCGTGGGACTCGATTTACGAGCAGTACTTC. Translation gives CASSYSWDSIYEQYF.

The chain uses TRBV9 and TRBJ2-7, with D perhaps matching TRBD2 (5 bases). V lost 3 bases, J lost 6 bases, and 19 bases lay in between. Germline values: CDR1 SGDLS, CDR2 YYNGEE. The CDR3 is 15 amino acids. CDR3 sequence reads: CASSAELSLASEQYF. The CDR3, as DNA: TGTGCCAGCAGCGCCGAACTGTCCCTAGCATCCGAGCAGTACTTC.

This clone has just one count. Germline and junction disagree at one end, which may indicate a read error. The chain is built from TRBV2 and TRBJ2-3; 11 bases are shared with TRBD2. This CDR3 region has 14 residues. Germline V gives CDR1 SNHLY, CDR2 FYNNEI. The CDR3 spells CATSSGGGADTQYF. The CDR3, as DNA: TGTGCCACCAGTAGCGGGGGGGGTGCAGATACGCAGTATTTT.

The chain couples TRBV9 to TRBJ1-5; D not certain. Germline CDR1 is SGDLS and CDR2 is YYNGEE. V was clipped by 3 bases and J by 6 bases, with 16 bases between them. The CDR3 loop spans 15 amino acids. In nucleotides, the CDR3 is TGTGCCAGCAGCGCGGGAGCCCTTCGGGGTCAGCCCCAGCATTTT. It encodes CASSAGALRGQPQHF.

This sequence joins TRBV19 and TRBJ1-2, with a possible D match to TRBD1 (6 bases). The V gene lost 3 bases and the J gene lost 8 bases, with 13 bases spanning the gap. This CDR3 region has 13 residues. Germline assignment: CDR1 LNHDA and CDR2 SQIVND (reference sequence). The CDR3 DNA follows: TGTGCCAGTAGTATTGGGGCAGGGGTCGGCTACACCTTC. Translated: CASSIGAGVGYTF.

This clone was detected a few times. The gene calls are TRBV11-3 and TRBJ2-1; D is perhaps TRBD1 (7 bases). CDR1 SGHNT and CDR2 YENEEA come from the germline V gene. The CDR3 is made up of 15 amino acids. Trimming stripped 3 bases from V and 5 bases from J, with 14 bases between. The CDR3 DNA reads TGTGCCAGCAGCTTTGGCAGGGGGGTGAACAATGAGCAGTTCTTC. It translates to CASSFGRGVNNEQFF.

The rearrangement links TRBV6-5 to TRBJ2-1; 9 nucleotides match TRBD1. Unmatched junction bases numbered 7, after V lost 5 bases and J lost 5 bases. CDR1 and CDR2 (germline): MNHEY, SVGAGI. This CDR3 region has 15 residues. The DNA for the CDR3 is TGTGCCAGCAGTCAGACAGGGGGATCCAACAATGAGCAGTTCTTC. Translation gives CASSQTGGSNNEQFF.

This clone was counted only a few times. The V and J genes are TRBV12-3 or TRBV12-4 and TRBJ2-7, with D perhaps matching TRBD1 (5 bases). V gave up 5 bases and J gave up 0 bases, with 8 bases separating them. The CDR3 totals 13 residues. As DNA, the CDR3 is TGTGCCAGCAGTCGACAGAGCTCCTACGAGCAGTACTTC. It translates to CASSRQSSYEQYF.

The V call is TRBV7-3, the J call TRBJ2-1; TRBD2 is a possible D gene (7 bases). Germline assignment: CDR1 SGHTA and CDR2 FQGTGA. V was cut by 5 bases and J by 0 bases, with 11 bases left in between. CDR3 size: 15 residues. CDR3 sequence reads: CASSRGAGSYNEQFF. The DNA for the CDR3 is TGTGCCAGCAGCCGGGGGGCTGGCTCCTACAATGAGCAGTTCTTC.

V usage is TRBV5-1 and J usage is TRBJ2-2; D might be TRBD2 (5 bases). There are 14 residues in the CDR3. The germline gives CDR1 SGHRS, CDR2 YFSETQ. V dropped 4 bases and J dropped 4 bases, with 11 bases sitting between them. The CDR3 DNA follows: TGCGCCAGCAGCGTTACGGGAAGCACCGGGGAGCTGTTTTTT. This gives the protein CASSVTGSTGELFF.

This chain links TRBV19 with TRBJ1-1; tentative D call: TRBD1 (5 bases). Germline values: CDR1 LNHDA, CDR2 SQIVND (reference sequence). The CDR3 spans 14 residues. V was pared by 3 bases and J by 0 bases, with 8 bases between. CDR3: CASSIQGLNTEAFF. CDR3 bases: TGTGCCAGTAGTATTCAGGGATTGAACACTGAAGCTTTCTTT. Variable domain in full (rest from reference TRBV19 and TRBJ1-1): DGGITQSPKYLFRKEGQNVTLSCEQNLNHDAMYWYRQDPGQGLRLIYYSQIVNDFQKGDIAEGYSVSREKKESFPLTVTSAQKNPTAFYLCASSIQGLNTEAFFGQGTRLTVV.

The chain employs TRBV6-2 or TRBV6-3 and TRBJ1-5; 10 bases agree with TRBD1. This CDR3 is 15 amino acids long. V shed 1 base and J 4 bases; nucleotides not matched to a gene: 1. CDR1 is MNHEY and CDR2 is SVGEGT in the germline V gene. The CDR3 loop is CASSYWGQGNQPQHF. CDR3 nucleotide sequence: TGTGCCAGCAGTTACTGGGGACAGGGGAATCAGCCCCAGCATTTT.

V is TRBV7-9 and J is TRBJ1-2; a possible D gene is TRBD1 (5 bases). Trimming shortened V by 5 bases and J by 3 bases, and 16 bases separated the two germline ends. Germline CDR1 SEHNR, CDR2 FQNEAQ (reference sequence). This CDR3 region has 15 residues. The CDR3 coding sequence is TGTGCCAGCAGCCCCCGACAGCGACCCTACTATGGCTACACCTTC. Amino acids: CASSPRQRPYYGYTF.

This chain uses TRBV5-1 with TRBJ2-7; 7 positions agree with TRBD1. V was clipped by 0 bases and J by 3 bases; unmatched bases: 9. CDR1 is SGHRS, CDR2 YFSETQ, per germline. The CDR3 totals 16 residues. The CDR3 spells CASSLGGTVHHYEQYF. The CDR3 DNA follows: TGCGCCAGCAGCTTGGGGGGGACAGTGCACCACTACGAGCAGTACTTC.

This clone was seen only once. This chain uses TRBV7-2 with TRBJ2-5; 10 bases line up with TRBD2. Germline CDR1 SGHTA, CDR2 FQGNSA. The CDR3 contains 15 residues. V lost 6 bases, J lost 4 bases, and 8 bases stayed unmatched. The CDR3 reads CASSPRAGGGETQYF. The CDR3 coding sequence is TGTGCCAGCAGTCCCCGAGCGGGGGGGGGAGAGACCCAGTACTTC.

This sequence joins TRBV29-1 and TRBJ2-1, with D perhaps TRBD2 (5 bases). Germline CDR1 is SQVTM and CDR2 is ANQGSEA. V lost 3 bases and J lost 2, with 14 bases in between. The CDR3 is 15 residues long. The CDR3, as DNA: TGCAGCGTTGAGCGGTTAAGCGGAACCTACAATGAGCAGTTCTTC. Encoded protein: CSVERLSGTYNEQFF.

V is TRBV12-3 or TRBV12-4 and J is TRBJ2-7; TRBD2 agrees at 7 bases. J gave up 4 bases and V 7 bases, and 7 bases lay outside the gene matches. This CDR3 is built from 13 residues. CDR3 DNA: TGTGCCAGCACCGGGAGGAACTCATACGAGCAGTACTTC. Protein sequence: CASTGRNSYEQYF.

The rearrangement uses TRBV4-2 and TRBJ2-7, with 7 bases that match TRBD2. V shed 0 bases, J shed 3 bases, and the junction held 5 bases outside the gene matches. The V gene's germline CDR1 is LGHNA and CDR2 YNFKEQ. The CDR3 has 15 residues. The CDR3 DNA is TGTGCCAGCAGCCAAGATCGGCGGGAGAGCTACGAGCAGTACTTC. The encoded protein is CASSQDRRESYEQYF.

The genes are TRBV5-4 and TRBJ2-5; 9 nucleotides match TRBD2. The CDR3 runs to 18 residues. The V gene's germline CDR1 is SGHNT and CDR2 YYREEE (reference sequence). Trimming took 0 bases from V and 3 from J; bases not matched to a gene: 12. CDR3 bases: TGTGCCAGCAGCTTGGACTTTGTGACTAGCGGTTGGGAAGAGACCCAGTACTTC. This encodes CASSLDFVTSGWEETQYF.

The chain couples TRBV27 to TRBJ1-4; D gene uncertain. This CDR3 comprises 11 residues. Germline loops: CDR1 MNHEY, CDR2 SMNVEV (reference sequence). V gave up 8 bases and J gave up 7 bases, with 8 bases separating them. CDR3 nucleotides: TGTGCCAGCGGTAGAATTGAAAAACTGTTTTTT. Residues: CASGRIEKLFF. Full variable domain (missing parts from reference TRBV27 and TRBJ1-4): EAQVTQNPRYLITVTGKKLTVTCSQNMNHEYMSWYRQDPGLGLRQIYYSMNVEVTDKGDVPEGYKVSRKEKRNFPLILESPSPNQTSLYFCASGRIEKLFFGSGTQLSVL.

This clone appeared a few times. The CDR3 DNA is TGTGCCAGCAGCTCGACAGGGGGTTTCTATGGCTACACCTTC. It specifies CASSSTGGFYGYTF. The gene calls are TRBV7-2 and TRBJ1-2, with TRBD1 matching 9 bases. This CDR3 is built from 14 residues. The J segment lost 4 bases and the V segment lost 4 bases, leaving 4 bases of the junction unmatched. Germline CDR1 SGHTA, CDR2 FQGNSA.

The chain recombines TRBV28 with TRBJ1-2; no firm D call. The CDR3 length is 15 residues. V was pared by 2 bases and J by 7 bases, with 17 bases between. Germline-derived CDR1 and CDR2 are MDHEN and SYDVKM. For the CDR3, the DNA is TGTGCCAGCAGTTTAGGTGTTATGGTGTCGGGTGGCTACACCTTC. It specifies CASSLGVMVSGGYTF.

CDR3 region: CASSPWGRGEDTQYF. The CDR3 region has the DNA TGTGCCAGTAGTCCATGGGGGAGGGGCGAAGATACGCAGTATTTT. This rearrangement joins TRBV19 to TRBJ2-3; 7 bases fit TRBD2. The CDR3 runs 15 residues. Trimming cost V 5 bases and J 5 bases; bases outside gene matches: 10. In germline, CDR1 is LNHDA, CDR2 SQIVND (reference sequence).

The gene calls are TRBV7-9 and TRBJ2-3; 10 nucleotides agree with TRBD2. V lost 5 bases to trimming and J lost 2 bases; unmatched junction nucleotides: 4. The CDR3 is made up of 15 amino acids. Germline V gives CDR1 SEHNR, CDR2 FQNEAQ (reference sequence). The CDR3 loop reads CASSLLAGFTDTQYF. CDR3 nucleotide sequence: TGTGCCAGCAGCCTACTAGCGGGGTTCACAGATACGCAGTATTTT.

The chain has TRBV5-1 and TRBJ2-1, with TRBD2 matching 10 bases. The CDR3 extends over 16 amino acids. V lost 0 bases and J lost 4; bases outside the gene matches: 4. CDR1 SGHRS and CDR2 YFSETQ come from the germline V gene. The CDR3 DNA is TGCGCCAGCAGCTTGGCCACTAGCGGGGTGTACAATGAGCAGTTCTTC. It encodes CASSLATSGVYNEQFF.

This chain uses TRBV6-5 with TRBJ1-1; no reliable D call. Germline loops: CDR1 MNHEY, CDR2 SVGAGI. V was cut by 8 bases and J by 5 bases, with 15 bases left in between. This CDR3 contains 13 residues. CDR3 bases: TGTGCCAGCCAACCTGGGAGGGCGACTGAAGCTTTCTTT. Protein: CASQPGRATEAFF.

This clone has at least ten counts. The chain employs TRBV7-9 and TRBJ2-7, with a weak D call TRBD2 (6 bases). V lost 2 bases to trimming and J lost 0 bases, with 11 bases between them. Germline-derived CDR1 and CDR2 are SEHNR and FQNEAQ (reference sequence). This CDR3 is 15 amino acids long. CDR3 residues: CASSLLGGSSYEQYF. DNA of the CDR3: TGTGCCAGCAGCTTACTTGGGGGGAGCTCCTACGAGCAGTACTTC.